The present entry profiles one TCR beta chain with its context. The sample comes from a study of OX40 agonist ivuxolimab in advanced cancers. A history of autoimmune disease or systemic immunosuppression excluded patients. Germline CDR1 is KGHSH and CDR2 is LQKENI. Trimming took 0 bases from V and 5 from J, leaving 11 bases between them. This CDR3 comprises 15 residues. TCRdb keeps only in-frame clones here, not all; method: immunoSEQ multiplex PCR. The sample has approximately 59,000 clones, approximately 80% seen once; the top ten hold around 2%. The sequenced sample was CD4+ or CD8+ T cells sorted from blood, obtained in a trial of the OX40 agonist ivuxolimab. The TCR was taken from an adult with an advanced solid tumor such as melanoma, head and neck, liver or kidney cancer. The chain joins TRBV18 to TRBJ2-1; perhaps D is TRBD1 or TRBD2 (5 bases each). The CDR3 protein is CASSPPGTENNEQFF. The CDR3, as DNA: TGTGCCAGCTCACCACCTGGGACGGAAAACAATGAGCAGTTCTTC.